This TCR beta chain was sequenced in a study of blood T cell repertoires in COVID-19. At the level of the study: Samples representing acute and convalescent COVID-19 were sourced from the United States, Italy and Spain.

Participants, 18 to 89 years old, spanned around 25 US areas. Before being deemed recovered, Cohort 3 donors had two negative PCRs, clearance, or symptom resolution. Original processing notes: The authors estimated nucleated cell counts from reference gene primer amplification. Profiling relied on immunoSEQ multiplex PCR, and the TCRdb table lists in-frame clones only, not all of them. V and J calls plus clone size are reproduced from that table; the DNA served to infer D and trimming. The sample has about 260,000 clones, around 86% seen once; the top ten hold roughly 2%. Per germline, CDR1 MNHEY and CDR2 SMNVEV (reference sequence). The CDR3 length is 15 residues. The V end lost 3 bases, the J end lost 0 bases, and 11 bases lay between the germline ends. This clone was counted a few times.

The sequenced material came from PBMCs or T cells enriched from blood (not recorded which). The rearrangement uses TRBV27 and TRBJ1-2; D not certain. The sequence derives from a woman in her fifties or sixties who had recovered from COVID-19. CDR3 loop: CASSFTYQANYGYTF. CDR3 DNA sequence: TGTGCCAGCAGTTTCACCTACCAAGCTAACTATGGCTACACCTTC.